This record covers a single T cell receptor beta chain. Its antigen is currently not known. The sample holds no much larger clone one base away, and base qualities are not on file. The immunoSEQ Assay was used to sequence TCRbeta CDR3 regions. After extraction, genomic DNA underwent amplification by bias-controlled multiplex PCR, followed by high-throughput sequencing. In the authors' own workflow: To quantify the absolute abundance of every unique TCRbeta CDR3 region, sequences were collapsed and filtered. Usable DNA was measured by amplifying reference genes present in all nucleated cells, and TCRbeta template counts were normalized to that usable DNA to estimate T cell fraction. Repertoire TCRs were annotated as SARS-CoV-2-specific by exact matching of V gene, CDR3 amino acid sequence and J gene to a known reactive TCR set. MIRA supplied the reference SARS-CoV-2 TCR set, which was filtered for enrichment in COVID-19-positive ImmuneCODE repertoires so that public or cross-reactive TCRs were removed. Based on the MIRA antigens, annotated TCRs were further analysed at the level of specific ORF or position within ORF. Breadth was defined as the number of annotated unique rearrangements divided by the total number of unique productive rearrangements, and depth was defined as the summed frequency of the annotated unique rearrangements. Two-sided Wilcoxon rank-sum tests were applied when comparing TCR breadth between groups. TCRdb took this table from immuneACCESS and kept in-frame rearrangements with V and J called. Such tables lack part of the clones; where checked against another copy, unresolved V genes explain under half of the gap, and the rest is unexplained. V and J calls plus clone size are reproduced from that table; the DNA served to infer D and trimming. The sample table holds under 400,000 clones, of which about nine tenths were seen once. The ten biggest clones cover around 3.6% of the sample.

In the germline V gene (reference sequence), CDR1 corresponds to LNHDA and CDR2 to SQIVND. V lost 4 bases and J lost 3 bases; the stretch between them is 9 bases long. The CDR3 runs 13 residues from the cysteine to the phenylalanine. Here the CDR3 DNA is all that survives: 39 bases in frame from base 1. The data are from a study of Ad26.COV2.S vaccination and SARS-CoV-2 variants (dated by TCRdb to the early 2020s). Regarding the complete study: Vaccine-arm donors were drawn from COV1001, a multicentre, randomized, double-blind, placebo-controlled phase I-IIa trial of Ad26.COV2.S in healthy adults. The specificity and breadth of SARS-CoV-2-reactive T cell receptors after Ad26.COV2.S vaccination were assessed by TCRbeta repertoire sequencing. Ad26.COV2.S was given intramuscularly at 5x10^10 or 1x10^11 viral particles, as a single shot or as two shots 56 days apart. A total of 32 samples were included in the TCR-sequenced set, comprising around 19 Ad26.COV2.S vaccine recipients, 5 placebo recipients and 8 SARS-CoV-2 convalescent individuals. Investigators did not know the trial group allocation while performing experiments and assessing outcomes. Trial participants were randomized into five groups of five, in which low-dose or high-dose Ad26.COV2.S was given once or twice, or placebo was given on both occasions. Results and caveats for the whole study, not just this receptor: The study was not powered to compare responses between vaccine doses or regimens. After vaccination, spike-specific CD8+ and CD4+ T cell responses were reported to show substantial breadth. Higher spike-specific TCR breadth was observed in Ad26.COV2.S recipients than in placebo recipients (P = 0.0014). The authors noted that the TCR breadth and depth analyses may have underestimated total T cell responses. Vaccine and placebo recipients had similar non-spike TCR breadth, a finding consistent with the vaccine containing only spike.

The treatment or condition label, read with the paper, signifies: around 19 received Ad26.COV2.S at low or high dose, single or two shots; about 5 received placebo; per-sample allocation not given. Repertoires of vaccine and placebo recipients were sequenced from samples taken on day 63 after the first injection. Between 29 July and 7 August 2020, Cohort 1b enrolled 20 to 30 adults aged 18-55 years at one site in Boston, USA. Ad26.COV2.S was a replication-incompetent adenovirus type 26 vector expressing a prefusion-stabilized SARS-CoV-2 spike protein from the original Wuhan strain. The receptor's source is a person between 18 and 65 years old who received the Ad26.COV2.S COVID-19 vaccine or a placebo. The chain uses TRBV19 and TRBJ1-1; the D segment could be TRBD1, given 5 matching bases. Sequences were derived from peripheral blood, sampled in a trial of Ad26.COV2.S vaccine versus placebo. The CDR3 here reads CASSKDTYTEAFF. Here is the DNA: TGTGCCAGTAGTAAGGACACATACACTGAAGCTTTCTTT. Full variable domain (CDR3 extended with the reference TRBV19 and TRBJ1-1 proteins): DGGITQSPKYLFRKEGQNVTLSCEQNLNHDAMYWYRQDPGQGLRLIYYSQIVNDFQKGDIAEGYSVSREKKESFPLTVTSAQKNPTAFYLCASSKDTYTEAFFGQGTRLTVV.